Listed below are T cell receptor beta chains from one sample, sequenced in a study of cytomegalovirus exposure and HLA in healthy donors. The method was immunoSEQ multiplex PCR; TCRdb's version includes in-frame clones alone and lacks a portion of them. The sample lists some 130,000 clones, less than 85% occurring once. Input material: PBMCs. The receptors shown here come from a man aged 25 to 40 in good health and CMV-seronegative. CDR3s include the opening cysteine and the closing phenylalanine or tryptophan. Each record gives: D gene, clone size, J gene, V gene, CDR3 DNA, CDR3 protein. D genes are given only for firm matches. Only some rows state a clone size, as once, few, many or a class for expanded clones.

d_gene: .; abundance: .; j_gene: TRBJ2-7; v_gene: TRBV27; CDR3nt: TGTGCCAGCAGTTCAGGGGCTTCTATCGAGCAGTACTTC; CDR3aa: CASSSGASIEQYF
d_gene: TRBD1; abundance: .; j_gene: TRBJ2-3; v_gene: TRBV10-1; CDR3nt: TGCGCCAGCGGGGGACAGGGCACAGATACGCAGTATTTT; CDR3aa: CASGGQGTDTQYF
d_gene: TRBD2; abundance: .; j_gene: TRBJ2-7; v_gene: TRBV5-1; CDR3nt: TGCGCCAGCAGGTCAGGAGGGAGGGCCTTCGAGCAGTACTTC; CDR3aa: CASRSGGRAFEQYF
d_gene: .; abundance: .; j_gene: TRBJ1-2; v_gene: TRBV7-9; CDR3nt: TGTGCCAGCAGCGTAGAACAGGGTTATGGCTACACCTTC; CDR3aa: CASSVEQGYGYTF
d_gene: TRBD2; abundance: .; j_gene: TRBJ2-3; v_gene: TRBV28; CDR3nt: TGTGCCAGCAGCCGACTAGCGGGCCGCACAGATACGCAGTATTTT; CDR3aa: CASSRLAGRTDTQYF
d_gene: .; abundance: .; j_gene: TRBJ2-7; v_gene: TRBV7-6; CDR3nt: TGTGCCAGCAGTCAACTGGACTCACCATCCTACGAGCAGTACTTC; CDR3aa: CASSQLDSPSYEQYF
d_gene: TRBD1; abundance: .; j_gene: TRBJ1-5; v_gene: TRBV5-6; CDR3nt: TGTGCCAGCAGCTCCAGGACAGGGGGGCAGCCCCAGAATTTT; CDR3aa: CASSSRTGGQPQNF
d_gene: TRBD2; abundance: .; j_gene: TRBJ2-4; v_gene: TRBV9; CDR3nt: TGTGCCAGCAGCGTAGGACTAGCGGGAAATAACATTCAGTACTTC; CDR3aa: CASSVGLAGNNIQYF
d_gene: TRBD1; abundance: .; j_gene: TRBJ2-1; v_gene: TRBV7-2; CDR3nt: TGTGCCAGCAGATCTGGGGACAGTTACAATGAGCAGTTCTTC; CDR3aa: CASRSGDSYNEQFF
d_gene: .; abundance: few; j_gene: TRBJ1-1; v_gene: TRBV6-1; CDR3nt: TGTGCCAGCGGGGGGTACACTGAAGCTTTCTTT; CDR3aa: CASGGYTEAFF
d_gene: .; abundance: .; j_gene: TRBJ1-2; v_gene: TRBV23-1; CDR3nt: TGCGCCAGCAGTCAACGGGAAGGGACACCCTATGGCTACACCTTC; CDR3aa: CASSQREGTPYGYTF
d_gene: .; abundance: .; j_gene: TRBJ2-7; v_gene: TRBV5-1; CDR3nt: TGCGCCAGCAGCTTAGAGGTGAGAGGCGAGCAGTACTTC; CDR3aa: CASSLEVRGEQYF
d_gene: TRBD1; abundance: once; j_gene: TRBJ2-7; v_gene: TRBV7-9; CDR3nt: TGTGCCAGCAGCTTACGTGCCGGGACAGGGGGCGGCAAGCAGTACTTC; CDR3aa: CASSLRAGTGGGKQYF
d_gene: TRBD1; abundance: .; j_gene: TRBJ1-2; v_gene: TRBV19; CDR3nt: TGTGCCAGTAAACAGGGGGTGTTGGGCTACACCTTC; CDR3aa: CASKQGVLGYTF
d_gene: .; abundance: .; j_gene: TRBJ2-7; v_gene: TRBV18; CDR3nt: TGTGCCAGCTCCCGGGGACAGGGAGCGGGAGGGCCAGCCGAGCAGTACTTC; CDR3aa: CASSRGQGAGGPAEQYF
d_gene: TRBD2; abundance: .; j_gene: TRBJ2-7; v_gene: TRBV7-9; CDR3nt: TGTGCCAGCAGCTCCAGCGGGGTCGCCTACGAGCAGTACTTC; CDR3aa: CASSSSGVAYEQYF
d_gene: TRBD2; abundance: .; j_gene: TRBJ2-5; v_gene: TRBV9; CDR3nt: TGTGCCAGCAGCGTAGCCGGGACTAGCGGGAGCGGCGAGACCCAGTACTTC; CDR3aa: CASSVAGTSGSGETQYF
d_gene: TRBD2; abundance: .; j_gene: TRBJ2-3; v_gene: TRBV5-4; CDR3nt: TGTGCCAGCAGCTTGGCTCTAGGAGCGGGAGACACAGATACGCAGTATTTT; CDR3aa: CASSLALGAGDTDTQYF
d_gene: TRBD2; abundance: .; j_gene: TRBJ2-7; v_gene: TRBV4-3; CDR3nt: TGCGCCAGCAGCCAATTAGCGGGAGCGATCTACGAGCAGTACTTC; CDR3aa: CASSQLAGAIYEQYF
d_gene: TRBD1; abundance: .; j_gene: TRBJ1-2; v_gene: TRBV5-8; CDR3nt: TGTGCCAGCAGCCTGCGACCGGACAGGGGAGATTCCTATGGCTACACCTTC; CDR3aa: CASSLRPDRGDSYGYTF
d_gene: .; abundance: .; j_gene: TRBJ1-5; v_gene: TRBV7-8; CDR3nt: TGTGCCAGCAGCTTCGGACTGAAGAGCAATCAGCCCCAGCATTTT; CDR3aa: CASSFGLKSNQPQHF
d_gene: .; abundance: .; j_gene: TRBJ2-7; v_gene: TRBV19; CDR3nt: TGTGCCAGTAGTATTGGGACACAAACCTACGAGCAGTACTTC; CDR3aa: CASSIGTQTYEQYF
d_gene: TRBD1; abundance: few; j_gene: TRBJ2-7; v_gene: TRBV7-9; CDR3nt: TGTGCCAGCAGCCCAGGTCCCCGGGACAGGGCCCCCTACGAGCAGTACTTC; CDR3aa: CASSPGPRDRAPYEQYF
d_gene: .; abundance: .; j_gene: TRBJ2-7; v_gene: TRBV6-6; CDR3nt: TGTGCCAGCAGTTACTCGAGCAACCAAGTCTCCTACGAGCAGTACTTC; CDR3aa: CASSYSSNQVSYEQYF
d_gene: .; abundance: .; j_gene: TRBJ2-7; v_gene: TRBV7-9; CDR3nt: TGTGCCAGCAGCTTTGACTTGAACTCCTACGAGCAGTACTTC; CDR3aa: CASSFDLNSYEQYF
d_gene: .; abundance: .; j_gene: TRBJ2-7; v_gene: TRBV7-7; CDR3nt: TGTGCCAGCAGCTCCCGACAGGCAGGGGAGCAGTACTTC; CDR3aa: CASSSRQAGEQYF
d_gene: .; abundance: .; j_gene: TRBJ1-3; v_gene: TRBV19; CDR3nt: TGTGCCAGTAGTATCGAACAGGGCTCTTCTGGAAACACCATATATTTT; CDR3aa: CASSIEQGSSGNTIYF
d_gene: TRBD1; abundance: .; j_gene: TRBJ1-1; v_gene: TRBV23-1; CDR3nt: TGCGCCAGCAGTCAACCAAACGGGACAGGGGTCCCGAACACTGAAGCTTTCTTT; CDR3aa: CASSQPNGTGVPNTEAFF